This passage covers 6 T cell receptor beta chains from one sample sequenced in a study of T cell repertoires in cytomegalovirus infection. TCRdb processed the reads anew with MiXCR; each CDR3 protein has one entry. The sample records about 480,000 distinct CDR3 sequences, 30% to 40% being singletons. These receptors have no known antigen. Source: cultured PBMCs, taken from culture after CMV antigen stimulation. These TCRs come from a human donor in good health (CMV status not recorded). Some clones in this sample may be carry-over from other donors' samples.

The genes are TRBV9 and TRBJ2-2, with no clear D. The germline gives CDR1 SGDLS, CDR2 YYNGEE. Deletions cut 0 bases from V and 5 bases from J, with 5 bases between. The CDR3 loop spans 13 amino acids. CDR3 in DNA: TGTGCCAGCAGCGTAGTTGGGACCGGGGAGCTGTTTTTT. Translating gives CASSVVGTGELFF.

The CDR3 is CASSSRGGHGYTF. In DNA form, the CDR3 reads TGTGCCAGCAGCTCCCGGGGGGGGCATGGCTACACCTTC. V gene TRBV7-2 combines with J gene TRBJ1-2, with TRBD1 as a possible D gene (6 bases). This CDR3 has 13 amino acids. Germline lookup yields CDR1 SGHTA and CDR2 FQGNSA. With 4 bases removed from V and 6 bases from J, the gap between germline ends came to 12 bases.

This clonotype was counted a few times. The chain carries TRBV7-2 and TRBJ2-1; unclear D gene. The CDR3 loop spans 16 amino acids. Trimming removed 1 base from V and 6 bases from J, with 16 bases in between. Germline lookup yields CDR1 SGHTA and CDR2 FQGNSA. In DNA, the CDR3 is TGTGCCAGCAGCTTAGTTTTACGGCTAGGGCCCAATGAGCAGTTCTTC. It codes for CASSLVLRLGPNEQFF.

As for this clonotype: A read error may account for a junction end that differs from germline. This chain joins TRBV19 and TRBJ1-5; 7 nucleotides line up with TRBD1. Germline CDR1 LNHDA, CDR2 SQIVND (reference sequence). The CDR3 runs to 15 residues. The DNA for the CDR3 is TGTGCCAGTAGGATAGACAGGGTTAGCAATCAGCCCCAGCATTTT. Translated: CASRIDRVSNQPQHF.

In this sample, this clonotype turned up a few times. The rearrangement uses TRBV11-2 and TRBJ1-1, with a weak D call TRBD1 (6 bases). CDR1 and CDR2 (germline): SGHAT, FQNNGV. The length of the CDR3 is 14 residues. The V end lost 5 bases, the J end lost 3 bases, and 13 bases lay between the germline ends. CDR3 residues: CASSQPQGYTEAFF. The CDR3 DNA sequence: TGTGCCAGCAGCCAACCACAGGGATACACTGAAGCTTTCTTT.

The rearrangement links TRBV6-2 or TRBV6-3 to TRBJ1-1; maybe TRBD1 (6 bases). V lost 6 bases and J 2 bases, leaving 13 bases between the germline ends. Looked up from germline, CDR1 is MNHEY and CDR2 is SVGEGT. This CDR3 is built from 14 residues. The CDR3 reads CASRTTGGNTEAFF. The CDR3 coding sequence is TGTGCCAGCAGAACCACGGGGGGCAACACTGAAGCTTTCTTT.